The 14 T cell receptor beta chains given below trace back to one sample, sequenced in a study of Graves' ophthalmopathy and Graves' hyperthyroidism. TCR beta CDR3 regions were amplified from RNA transcripts. Second-round multiplex PCR came after first-round RT-PCR with HTBI primers. MiXCR, applied by TCRdb to the multiplex PCR reads, yields one record per CDR3 protein. The sample has 1 million to 1.3 million distinct CDR3 sequences; 35% to 40% are singletons. Sequencing was carried out using peripheral blood or thyroid tissue (not recorded which). The receptors here all came from an adult man with Graves' hyperthyroidism.

Note on this clonotype: One junction end disagrees with the germline gene, perhaps due to a read error. V gene TRBV10-1 combines with J gene TRBJ2-7, with TRBD2 matching 7 bases. The germline V gene encodes CDR1 WNHNN and CDR2 SYGVQD (reference sequence). The length of the CDR3 is 15 residues. DNA for the CDR3: TGTGACAGCAGCCAAGACACTAGCGCCTTCTACGAGCAGTACTTC. Its protein is CDSSQDTSAFYEQYF.

This clonotype was observed many times. V is TRBV7-2 and J is TRBJ2-5; TRBD2 matches at 9 bases. The CDR3 extends over 16 amino acids. V lost 2 bases to trimming and J lost 4 bases; unmatched junction nucleotides: 8. The V gene's germline CDR1 is SGHTA and CDR2 FQGNSA. The DNA of the CDR3 is TGTGCCAGCAGCTTATTCGGCGGGGGGGCAAGAGAGACCCAGTACTTC. Translation: CASSLFGGGARETQYF. Looking up the rest from reference TRBV7-2 and TRBJ2-5 gives the full variable domain: GAGVSQSPSNKVTEKGKDVELRCDPISGHTALYWYRQSLGQGLEFLIYFQGNSAPDKSGLPSDRFSAERTGGSVSTLTIQRTQQEDSAVYLCASSLFGGGARETQYFGPGTRLLVL.

About this clonotype: A much larger clonotype is one base distant, so this may be a read error. The chain couples TRBV7-8 to TRBJ1-5, with D maybe TRBD1 (6 bases). The CDR3 has 18 residues. Germline-derived CDR1 and CDR2 are SGHVS and FQNEAQ. V shed 5 bases and J shed 0 bases, with 20 bases lying between them. The CDR3 DNA reads as TGTGCCAGCAGCCCACGGGGGGGGGCAGGAGATAGCAATCAGCCCCAGCATTTT. Its protein product is CASSPRGGAGDSNQPQHF.

The chain employs TRBV6-5 and TRBJ1-5, with D possibly TRBD1 on 5 matching bases. Germline CDR1 is MNHEY and CDR2 is SVGAGI. This CDR3 has 15 residues. V was pared by 6 bases and J by 4 bases, with 16 bases between. Here the CDR3 DNA reads TGTGCCAGCAGCCGGGACGGAACAACTAATCAGCCCCAGCATTTT. Its translation is CASSRDGTTNQPQHF.

With respect to this clonotype: One junction end disagrees with the germline gene, perhaps due to a read error. This chain uses TRBV5-1 with TRBJ1-1, with D possibly matching TRBD1 (5 bases). Germline lookup yields CDR1 SGHRS and CDR2 YFSETQ. CDR3 length equals 14 residues. The CDR3 sequence is CASSLRDAGTEALF. CDR3 in DNA: TGCGCCAGCAGCTTGAGGGACGCAGGCACTGAAGCTCTCTTT.

This clonotype was counted ten times or more. The chain links TRBV5-1 to TRBJ1-1, with D unclear. This CDR3 has 15 amino acids. V was cut by 0 bases and J by 9 bases, with 18 bases left in between. Germline CDR1 is SGHRS and CDR2 is YFSETQ. The CDR3 is CASSLEGTPATKAFF. CDR3 sequence (DNA): TGCGCCAGCAGCTTGGAAGGCACCCCTGCCACAAAAGCTTTCTTT.

Of note for this clonotype: A read error may be the cause here, since a much bigger clone is one base away. The gene calls are TRBV7-7 and TRBJ2-5; 7 bases match TRBD1. Germline CDR1 and CDR2: SSHAT and FNYEAQ (reference sequence). V trimming: 5 bases; J trimming: 5 bases; junction bases outside the gene matches: 5. The CDR3 runs to 13 residues. This CDR3 is CASSIDRVETQYF. CDR3 bases: TGTGCCAGCAGCATTGACAGGGTGGAGACCCAGTACTTC.

The J gene is TRBJ2-7, the V gene TRBV7-9; TRBD1 aligns across 11 bases. The CDR3 is 14 amino acids. Unmatched junction bases numbered 7, after V lost 5 bases and J lost 7 bases. CDR1 and CDR2 (germline): SEHNR, FQNEAQ (reference sequence). The CDR3 sequence is CASSPDRGLWEQYF. Written as DNA, the CDR3 is TGTGCCAGCAGCCCGGACAGGGGGCTTTGGGAGCAGTACTTC.

The rearrangement links TRBV7-2 to TRBJ2-7; the match to TRBD1 covers 11 bases. The CDR3 has 15 amino acids. Germline CDR1 and CDR2: SGHTA and FQGNSA. Trimming took 4 bases from V and 9 from J; bases not matched to a gene: 11. The DNA for the CDR3 is TGTGCCAGCAGCTCAGCGGGACAGGGGGTTGGGGGGCAGTACTTC. It yields the protein CASSSAGQGVGGQYF.

Concerning this clonotype itself: The CDR3 does not close with the conserved phenylalanine or tryptophan, likely indicating a read error. The CDR3 is CASSSGTGFVEAFL. Here the CDR3 DNA reads TGTGCCAGCAGCTCGGGGACAGGGTTCGTTGAAGCTTTCCTT. This chain links TRBV5-6 with TRBJ1-1; 9 bases align to TRBD1. V lost 3 bases, J lost 7 bases, and 7 bases stayed unmatched. This CDR3 region has 14 residues. Germline V gives CDR1 SGHDT, CDR2 YYEEEE.

This clonotype was picked up many times. CDR3 bases: TGTGCCAGCAGCTTGGTCGGGTCCGCCGAGCAGTACTTC. This translates into CASSLVGSAEQYF. The chain carries TRBV5-8 and TRBJ2-7; D is unresolved. CDR3 size: 13 residues. Trimming shortened V by 0 bases and J by 6 bases, and 10 bases separated the two germline ends. Per germline, CDR1 SGHTS and CDR2 YDEGEE.

CDR3 sequence reads: CASSFGQSAYEQYF. The CDR3 nucleotides are TGTGCCAGCAGTTTCGGACAGTCGGCCTACGAGCAGTACTTC. The chain links TRBV6-6 to TRBJ2-7; D possibly corresponds to TRBD1 (6 bases). Germline CDR1 is MNHNY and CDR2 is SVGAGI (reference sequence). V lost 4 bases and J 2 bases, leaving 12 bases between the germline ends. This CDR3 is built from 14 residues.

The V call is TRBV6-1, the J call TRBJ2-7, with D maybe TRBD1 (6 bases). Trimming stripped 5 bases from V and 3 bases from J, with 14 bases between. The germline gives CDR1 MNHNS, CDR2 SASEGT. The CDR3 runs to 14 residues. CDR3 nucleotides: TGTGCCAGCAGTCGTTCGGGACAAAGCTACGAGCAGTACTTC. This sequence encodes CASSRSGQSYEQYF.

The rearrangement links TRBV24-1 to TRBJ2-7; 10 bases are a match to TRBD2. The ends lost 6 bases at V and 6 bases at J; junction bases unmatched: 4. This CDR3 comprises 13 residues. CDR1 is KGHDR, CDR2 SFDVKD, per germline. CDR3 in DNA: TGTGCCACCAGTCTCCGGACTAGCGGCGAGCAGTACTTC. This codes for CATSLRTSGEQYF.